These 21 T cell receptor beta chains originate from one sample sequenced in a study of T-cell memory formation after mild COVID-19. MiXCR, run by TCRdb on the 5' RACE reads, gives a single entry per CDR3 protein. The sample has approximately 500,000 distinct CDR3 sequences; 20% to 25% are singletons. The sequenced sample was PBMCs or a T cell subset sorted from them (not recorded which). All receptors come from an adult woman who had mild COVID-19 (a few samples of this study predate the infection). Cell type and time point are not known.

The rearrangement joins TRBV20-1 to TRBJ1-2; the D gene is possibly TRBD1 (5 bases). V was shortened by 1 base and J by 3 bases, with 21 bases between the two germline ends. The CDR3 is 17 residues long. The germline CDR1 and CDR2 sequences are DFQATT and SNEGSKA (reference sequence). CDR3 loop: CSARGALPGTTYYGYTF. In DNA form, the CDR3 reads TGCAGTGCTAGAGGGGCTTTACCAGGGACGACGTACTATGGCTACACCTTC.

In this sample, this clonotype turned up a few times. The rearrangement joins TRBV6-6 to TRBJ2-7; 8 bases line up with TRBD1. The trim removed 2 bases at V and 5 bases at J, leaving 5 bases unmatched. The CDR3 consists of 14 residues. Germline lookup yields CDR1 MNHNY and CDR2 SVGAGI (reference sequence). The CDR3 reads CASSYTWTGNEQYF. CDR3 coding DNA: TGTGCCAGCAGTTACACGTGGACAGGGAACGAGCAGTACTTC.

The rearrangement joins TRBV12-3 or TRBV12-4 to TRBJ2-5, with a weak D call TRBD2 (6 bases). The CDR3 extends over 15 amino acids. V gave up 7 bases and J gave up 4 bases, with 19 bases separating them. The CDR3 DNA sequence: TGTGCCAGCACCTACGGGGGACCGTTGGGAGAGACCCAGTACTTC. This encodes CASTYGGPLGETQYF.

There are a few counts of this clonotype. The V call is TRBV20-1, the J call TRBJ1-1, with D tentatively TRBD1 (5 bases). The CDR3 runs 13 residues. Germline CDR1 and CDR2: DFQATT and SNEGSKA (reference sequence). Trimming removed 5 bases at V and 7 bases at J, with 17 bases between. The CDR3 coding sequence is TGCAGTGCTTATCTACACGGGACCTTTGAAGCTTTCTTT. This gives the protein CSAYLHGTFEAFF.

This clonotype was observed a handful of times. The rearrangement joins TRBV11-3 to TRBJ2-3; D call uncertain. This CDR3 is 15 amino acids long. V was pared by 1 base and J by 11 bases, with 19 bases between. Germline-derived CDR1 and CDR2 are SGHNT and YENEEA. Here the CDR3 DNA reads TGTGCCAGCAGCTTAGCCTCCACGCTCTTTGGGATGCAGTATTTT. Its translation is CASSLASTLFGMQYF.

The DNA of the CDR3 is TGCGCCAGCAGCTTGGAAGCAGGTATCTACGAGCAGTACTTC. This translates into CASSLEAGIYEQYF. The V and J genes are TRBV5-1 and TRBJ2-7; D gene uncertain. This CDR3 is built from 14 residues. Germline V gene data show CDR1 as SGHRS and CDR2 as YFSETQ. With 0 bases removed from V and 3 bases from J, the gap between germline ends came to 10 bases.

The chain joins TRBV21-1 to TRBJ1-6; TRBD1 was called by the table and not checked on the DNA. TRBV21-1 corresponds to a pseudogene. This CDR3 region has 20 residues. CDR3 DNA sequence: TGTGCCAGCAGCAAAGTTTTAGACCGCACCGAAACAGGGGTTGTTTCACCCCTCCACTTT. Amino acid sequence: CASSKVLDRTETGVVSPLHF.

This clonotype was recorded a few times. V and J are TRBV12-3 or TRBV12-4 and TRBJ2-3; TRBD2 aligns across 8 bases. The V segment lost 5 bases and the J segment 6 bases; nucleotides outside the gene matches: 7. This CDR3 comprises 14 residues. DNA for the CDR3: TGTGCCAGCAGTCCTGGGACTAGGGCTGATACGCAGTATTTT. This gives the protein CASSPGTRADTQYF.

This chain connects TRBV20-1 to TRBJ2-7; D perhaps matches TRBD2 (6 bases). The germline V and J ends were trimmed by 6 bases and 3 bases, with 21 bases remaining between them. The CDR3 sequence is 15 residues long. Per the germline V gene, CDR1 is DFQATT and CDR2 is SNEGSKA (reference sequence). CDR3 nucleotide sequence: TGCAGTGCAAGGGACGGGGGTCAGACACACTACGAGCAGTACTTC. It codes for CSARDGGQTHYEQYF.

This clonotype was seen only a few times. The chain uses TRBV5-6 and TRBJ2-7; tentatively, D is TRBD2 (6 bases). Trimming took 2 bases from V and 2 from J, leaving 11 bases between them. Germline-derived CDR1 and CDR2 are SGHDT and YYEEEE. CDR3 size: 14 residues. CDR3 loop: CASSLWGGAYEQYF. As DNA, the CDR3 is TGTGCCAGCAGCTTATGGGGCGGGGCCTACGAGCAGTACTTC.

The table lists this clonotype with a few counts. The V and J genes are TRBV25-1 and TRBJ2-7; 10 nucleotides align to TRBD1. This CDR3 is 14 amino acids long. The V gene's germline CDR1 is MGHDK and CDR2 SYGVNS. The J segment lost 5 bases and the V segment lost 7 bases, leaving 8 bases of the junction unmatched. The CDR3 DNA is TGTGCCAGCATACGGACAGGGGGGACCCACGAGCAGTACTTC. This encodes CASIRTGGTHEQYF.

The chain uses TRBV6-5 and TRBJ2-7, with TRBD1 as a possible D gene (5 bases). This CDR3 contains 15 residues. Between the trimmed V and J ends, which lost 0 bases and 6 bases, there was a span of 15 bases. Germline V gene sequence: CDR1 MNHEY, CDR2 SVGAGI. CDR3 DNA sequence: TGTGCCAGCAGTTACTCGGGTCAAGGACAATTCGAGCAGTACTTC. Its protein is CASSYSGQGQFEQYF.

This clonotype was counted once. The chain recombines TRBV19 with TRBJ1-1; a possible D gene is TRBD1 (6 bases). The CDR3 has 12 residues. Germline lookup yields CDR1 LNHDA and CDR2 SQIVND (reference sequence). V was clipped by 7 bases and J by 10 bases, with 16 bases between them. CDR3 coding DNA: TGTGCCAGTACCTGGGGGGCCGATCGAGCTTTCTTT. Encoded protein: CASTWGADRAFF.

The CDR3 DNA is TGTGCCAGCAGTCTTAGGGGAGGTAATGAAAAACTGTTTTTT. This codes for CASSLRGGNEKLFF. The rearrangement uses TRBV12-3 or TRBV12-4 and TRBJ1-4; a possible D gene is TRBD1 (5 bases). This CDR3 has 14 residues. V gave up 5 bases and J gave up 4 bases, with 11 bases separating them.

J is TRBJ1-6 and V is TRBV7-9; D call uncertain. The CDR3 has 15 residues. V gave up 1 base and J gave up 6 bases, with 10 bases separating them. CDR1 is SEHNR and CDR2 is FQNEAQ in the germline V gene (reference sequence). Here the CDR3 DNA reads TGTGCCAGCAGCTTAGTAGAGGGTTCTAATTCACCCCTCCACTTT. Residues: CASSLVEGSNSPLHF.

Written as DNA, the CDR3 is TGCAGCGTTGAGGGTGAAGGGGACATCGCCTACGAGCAGTACTTC. This gives the protein CSVEGEGDIAYEQYF. The rearrangement links TRBV29-1 to TRBJ2-7; a possible D gene is TRBD1 (6 bases). Trimming removed 3 bases from V and 2 bases from J, with 17 bases in between. Germline-derived CDR1 and CDR2 are SQVTM and ANQGSEA. There are 15 residues in the CDR3.

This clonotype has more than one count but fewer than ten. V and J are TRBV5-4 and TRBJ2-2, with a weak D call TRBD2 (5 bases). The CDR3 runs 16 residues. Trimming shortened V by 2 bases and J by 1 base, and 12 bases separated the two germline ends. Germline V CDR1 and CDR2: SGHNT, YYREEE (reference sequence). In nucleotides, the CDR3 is TGTGCCAGCAGCTTTCTCCGGGAAGTGAACACCGGGGAGCTGTTTTTT. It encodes CASSFLREVNTGELFF. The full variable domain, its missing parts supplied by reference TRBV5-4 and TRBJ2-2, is ETGVTQSPTHLIKTRGQQVTLRCSSQSGHNTVSWYQQALGQGPQFIFQYYREEENGRGNFPPRFSGLQFPNYSSELNVNALELDDSALYLCASSFLREVNTGELFFGEGSRLTVL.

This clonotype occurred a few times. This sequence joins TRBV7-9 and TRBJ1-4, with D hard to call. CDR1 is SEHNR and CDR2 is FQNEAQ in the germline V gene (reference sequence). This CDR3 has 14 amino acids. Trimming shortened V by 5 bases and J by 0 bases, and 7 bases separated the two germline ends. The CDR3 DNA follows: TGTGCCAGCAGCCATGTCGCAACTAATGAAAAACTGTTTTTT. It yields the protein CASSHVATNEKLFF.

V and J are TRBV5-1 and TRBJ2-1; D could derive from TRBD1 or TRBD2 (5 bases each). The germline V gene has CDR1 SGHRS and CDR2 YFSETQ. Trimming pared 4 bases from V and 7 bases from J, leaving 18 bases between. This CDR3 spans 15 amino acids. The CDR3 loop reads CASSPRDGPPNEQFF. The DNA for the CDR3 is TGCGCCAGCAGCCCCCGGGACGGGCCACCTAATGAGCAGTTCTTC. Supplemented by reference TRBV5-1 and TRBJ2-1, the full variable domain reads KAGVTQTPRYLIKTRGQQVTLSCSPISGHRSVSWYQQTPGQGLQFLFEYFSETQRNKGNFPGRFSGRQFSNSRSEMNVSTLELGDSALYLCASSPRDGPPNEQFFGPGTRLTVL.

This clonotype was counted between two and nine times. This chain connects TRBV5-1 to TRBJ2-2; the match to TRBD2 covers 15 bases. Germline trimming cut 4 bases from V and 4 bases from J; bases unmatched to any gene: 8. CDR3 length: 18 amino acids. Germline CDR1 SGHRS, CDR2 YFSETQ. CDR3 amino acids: CASSRTSGRAGVTGELFF. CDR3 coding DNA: TGCGCCAGCAGCCGGACTAGCGGGAGGGCCGGGGTCACCGGGGAGCTGTTTTTT.

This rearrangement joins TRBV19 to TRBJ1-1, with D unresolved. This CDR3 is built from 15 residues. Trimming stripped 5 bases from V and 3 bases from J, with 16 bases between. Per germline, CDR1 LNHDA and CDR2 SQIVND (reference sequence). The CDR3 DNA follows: TGTGCCAGTAGTCTTATATACAGCCGGTACACTGAAGCTTTCTTT. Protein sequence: CASSLIYSRYTEAFF.